These 10 T cell receptor beta chains were sequenced from one sample in a study of T cell changes during pregnancy in multiple sclerosis. Here immunoSEQ multiplex PCR was the method, and the copy in TCRdb shows in-frame clones only, minus some. The profile shows around 61,000 clones, approximately 87% of them singletons. Input material: peripheral blood from another person, used as feeder cells. The receptors come from a human donor whose cells served as feeder cells for cultures in a pregnancy study.

This clone was seen a handful of times. CDR3 amino acids: CSGTDREDDEQFF. DNA of the CDR3: TGCAGCGGAACTGACAGGGAGGACGATGAGCAGTTCTTC. The chain has TRBV29-1 and TRBJ2-1, with a tentative D call TRBD1 (7 bases). CDR1 and CDR2 (germline): SQVTM, ANQGSEA. The CDR3 has 13 residues. The V end lost 7 bases, the J end lost 8 bases, and 18 bases lay between the germline ends.

This chain's CDR3 is CASSIARGSSYEQYF. The CDR3 coding sequence is TGTGCCAGTAGTATAGCCAGGGGAAGTTCGTACGAGCAGTACTTC. This chain connects TRBV19 to TRBJ2-7; a possible D gene is TRBD1 (6 bases). With 1 base removed from V and 4 bases from J, the gap between germline ends came to 14 bases. The CDR3 loop spans 15 amino acids. The germline V gene encodes CDR1 LNHDA and CDR2 SQIVND (reference sequence).

A note on this clone: Other DNA sequences in the sample encode the same CDR3. The J gene is TRBJ2-7, the V gene TRBV4-3; D is undetermined. Germline lookup yields CDR1 LGHNA and CDR2 YSLEER. V lost 1 base to trimming and J lost 3 bases, with 7 bases between them. This CDR3 is 13 amino acids long. The DNA of the CDR3 is TGCGCCAGCAGCCAAGGGACGGGCTACGAGCAGTACTTC. Residues: CASSQGTGYEQYF.

A few counts support this clone. This sequence joins TRBV4-3 and TRBJ1-4; a weak D match, TRBD1 (5 bases). CDR3 length: 16 amino acids. The V gene's germline CDR1 is LGHNA and CDR2 YSLEER. Trimming cost V 0 bases and J 4 bases, with 12 bases left between them. CDR3 protein: CASSQDLGVLNEKLFF. CDR3 sequence (DNA): TGCGCCAGCAGCCAAGATTTAGGGGTTCTTAATGAAAAACTGTTTTTT.

The chain recombines TRBV7-8 with TRBJ2-2; weak D call: TRBD2 (6 bases). V shed 3 bases and J shed 7 bases, with 9 bases lying between them. CDR3 length equals 13 residues. Germline CDR1 reads SGHVS; CDR2 reads FQNEAQ. CDR3 sequence reads: CASSFGGNGELFF. DNA of the CDR3: TGTGCCAGCAGCTTTGGCGGGAACGGGGAGCTGTTTTTT. The whole variable domain, filled in from reference TRBV7-8 and TRBJ2-2, reads GAGVSQSPRYKVAKRGQDVALRCDPISGHVSLFWYQQALGQGPEFLTYFQNEAQLDKSGLPSDRFFAERPEGSVSTLKIQRTQQEDSAVYLCASSFGGNGELFFGEGSRLTVL.

This sequence joins TRBV6-5 and TRBJ2-5; TRBD1 or TRBD2 may be the D gene (5 bases each). CDR3 size: 12 residues. Germline loops: CDR1 MNHEY, CDR2 SVGAGI. V was pared by 8 bases and J by 2 bases, with 9 bases between. The CDR3 region has the DNA TGTGCCAGCGGATGGGGGCAAGAGACCCAGTACTTC. Protein: CASGWGQETQYF.

The rearrangement joins TRBV15 to TRBJ2-2; possible D gene TRBD2, 8 bases. V was trimmed by 8 bases and J by 1 base, leaving 23 bases between them. The CDR3 totals 18 residues. Germline values: CDR1 LNHNV, CDR2 YYDKDF (reference sequence). The CDR3 DNA reads TGTGCCACCTCTAGGCCGGGACTAGGGGGCTTGAACACCGGGGAGCTGTTTTTT. Protein: CATSRPGLGGLNTGELFF.

The chain joins TRBV7-9 to TRBJ1-1; tentative D call: TRBD1 (5 bases). Per the germline V gene, CDR1 is SEHNR and CDR2 is FQNEAQ (reference sequence). This CDR3 comprises 16 residues. V was trimmed by 5 bases and J by 1 base, leaving 17 bases between them. CDR3 in DNA: TGTGCCAGCAGCGGGACGGAGGGGCTGGGGAACACTGAAGCTTTCTTT. This gives the protein CASSGTEGLGNTEAFF. The whole variable domain, filled in from reference TRBV7-9 and TRBJ1-1, reads DTGVSQNPRHKITKRGQNVTFRCDPISEHNRLYWYRQTLGQGPEFLTYFQNEAQLEKSRLLSDRFSAERPKGSFSTLEIQRTEQGDSAMYLCASSGTEGLGNTEAFFGQGTRLTVV.

The chain has TRBV6-1 and TRBJ1-3; the D gene is possibly TRBD1 (6 bases). Germline-derived CDR1 and CDR2 are MNHNS and SASEGT. CDR3 length: 13 amino acids. Trimming pared 10 bases from V and 2 bases from J, leaving 12 bases between. DNA of the CDR3: TGTGCCACCCAGGGGTCCACTGGAAACACCATATATTTT. Amino acids: CATQGSTGNTIYF.

This clone was found once. CDR3 residues: CASSAVTSYNEQFF. In nucleotides, the CDR3 is TGTGCCAGCAGTGCGGTCACGTCCTACAATGAGCAGTTCTTC. The chain has TRBV6-1 and TRBJ2-1; the D is unclear. V was cut by 4 bases and J by 1 base, with 8 bases left in between. Germline CDR1 reads MNHNS; CDR2 reads SASEGT. The CDR3 runs 14 residues.